The 26 T cell receptor beta chains below come from one sample, sequenced in a study of regulatory T cells in long-lasting Graves disease. Time point meaning: persistent/refractory GD, antithyroid drugs over 5 years with positive TRAb. Generation of the TCR library employed RNA extracted from PBMCs. The authors built TCR beta libraries using iRepertoire HTBI primers and Arm-PCR of CDR3 regions. TCRdb independently ran MiXCR on the multiplex PCR reads; one entry per CDR3 protein. The sample has a few hundred thousand distinct CDR3 sequences; approximately 25% are singletons. Sequencing was performed on peripheral blood mononuclear cells (PBMCs), taken when the disease was refractory, from a patient treated with antithyroid drugs. The source is a woman aged 40 to 55 with Graves disease.

This clonotype was counted between two and nine times. The junction differs from germline at one of its ends, possibly a read error. V gene TRBV7-9 combines with J gene TRBJ2-5; D uncertain. This CDR3 region has 14 residues. The germline gives CDR1 SEHNR, CDR2 FQNEAQ (reference sequence). The CDR3 bases are TGTGTCAGCAGCCCCCCGCTGTACCAAGAGACCCAGTACTTC. This sequence encodes CVSSPPLYQETQYF.

The chain employs TRBV6-1 and TRBJ2-1, with D possibly matching TRBD2 (5 bases). Germline CDR1 and CDR2: MNHNS and SASEGT. The ends were cut back, 7 bases at V and 6 bases at J, with 13 bases in the middle. The CDR3 loop spans 13 amino acids. CDR3 nucleotides: TGTGCCAGCAATAGCGCGAATGCCAATGAGCAGTTCTTC. Translation gives CASNSANANEQFF.

This clonotype was seen only a few times. The rearrangement uses TRBV11-1 and TRBJ2-1, with 8 nucleotides matching TRBD1. This CDR3 has 14 amino acids. V dropped 8 bases and J dropped 7; count of bases not matched to a gene: 10. CDR1 is SGHAT, CDR2 FQDESV, per germline (reference sequence). The CDR3 is CASEPWTGWNEQFF. CDR3 bases: TGTGCCAGCGAACCCTGGACAGGGTGGAATGAGCAGTTCTTC.

The chain links TRBV11-2 to TRBJ2-1; D perhaps matches TRBD2 (6 bases). The CDR3 extends over 16 amino acids. The V gene lost 5 bases and the J gene lost 2 bases, with 16 bases spanning the gap. CDR1 and CDR2 from the germline V gene are SGHAT and FQNNGV. The CDR3, as DNA: TGTGCCAGCAGCCGAATAGGCGGAGGGGCCTACAATGAGCAGTTCTTC. This codes for CASSRIGGGAYNEQFF.

This clonotype was seen a handful of times. The gene calls are TRBV20-1 and TRBJ2-7, with D possibly being TRBD2 (5 bases). The CDR3 extends over 14 amino acids. Germline V gene sequence: CDR1 DFQATT, CDR2 SNEGSKA (reference sequence). V shed 4 bases and J shed 2 bases, with 15 bases lying between them. This CDR3 is CSANLGRATYEQYF. CDR3 bases: TGCAGTGCTAACCTAGGGAGAGCTACCTACGAGCAGTACTTC.

The gene calls are TRBV13 and TRBJ1-1; D possibly corresponds to TRBD1 (5 bases). CDR1 and CDR2 from the germline V gene are PRHDT and FYEKMQ (reference sequence). The CDR3 is 14 amino acids. The V gene lost 3 bases and the J gene lost 3 bases, with 11 bases spanning the gap. The CDR3 region is CASSLKGSYTEAFF. The CDR3 region has the DNA TGTGCCAGCAGCTTGAAGGGGAGCTACACTGAAGCTTTCTTT.

This clonotype was seen repeatedly, ten times or more. V usage is TRBV6-1 and J usage is TRBJ1-5; no clear D. Germline V gives CDR1 MNHNS, CDR2 SASEGT. The germline V and J ends were trimmed by 6 bases and 0 bases, with 9 bases remaining between them. This CDR3 is 14 amino acids long. The CDR3 region is CASRTAASNQPQHF. DNA of the CDR3: TGTGCCAGCAGGACTGCCGCTAGCAATCAGCCCCAGCATTTT.

This clonotype was seen many times. The gene calls are TRBV29-1 and TRBJ2-3; no clear D gene. CDR3 length: 12 residues. The V and J ends lost 5 bases and 6 bases respectively, with 12 bases between them. Germline values: CDR1 SQVTM, CDR2 ANQGSEA. CDR3 DNA: TGCAGCGTTTCCTTGAATGGCGATACGCAGTATTTT. Translation gives CSVSLNGDTQYF.

This clonotype was seen ten or more times. The chain carries TRBV7-2 and TRBJ2-7; D is possibly TRBD2 (6 bases). Trimming took 0 bases from V and 2 from J, leaving 11 bases between them. Germline-derived CDR1 and CDR2 are SGHTA and FQGNSA. The CDR3 runs to 15 residues. The CDR3 DNA is TGTGCCAGCAGCTTAGCTAGCGGTAGCACCTACGAGCAGTACTTC. Amino acid sequence: CASSLASGSTYEQYF.

The chain joins TRBV20-1 to TRBJ1-5; unclear D gene. Germline V gene data show CDR1 as DFQATT and CDR2 as SNEGSKA (reference sequence). The V end lost 1 base, the J end lost 0 bases, and 10 bases lay between the germline ends. The CDR3 covers 15 residues. This CDR3 reads CSARADGNSNQPQHF. The CDR3, as DNA: TGCAGTGCTAGAGCGGACGGCAATAGCAATCAGCCCCAGCATTTT.

The table lists this clonotype with many counts. V usage is TRBV12-3 or TRBV12-4 and J usage is TRBJ2-2; D not resolved. Between the trimmed V and J ends, which lost 1 base and 6 bases, there was a span of 15 bases. The CDR3 has 16 amino acids. The CDR3 reads CASSLVHLVVPGELFF. In nucleotides, the CDR3 is TGTGCCAGCAGTTTAGTGCATTTGGTAGTTCCCGGGGAGCTGTTTTTT.

This clonotype was recorded at least ten times. The rearrangement uses TRBV11-2 and TRBJ1-1; 10 positions match TRBD1. CDR3 length: 15 amino acids. J was trimmed by 11 bases and V by 4 bases; bases with no gene match: 13. CDR1 and CDR2 (germline): SGHAT, FQNNGV. CDR3 DNA: TGTGCCAGCAGCTCTCCTCGACGGACAGGGGGGGAGGCTTTCTTT. Amino acids: CASSSPRRTGGEAFF.

Many counts were recorded for this clonotype. The chain has TRBV12-3 or TRBV12-4 and TRBJ2-2; D call uncertain. The V gene lost 3 bases and the J gene lost 4 bases, with 6 bases spanning the gap. This CDR3 is 13 amino acids long. CDR3: CASSFLSTGELFF. In nucleotides, the CDR3 is TGTGCCAGCAGTTTCCTAAGCACCGGGGAGCTGTTTTTT.

The gene calls are TRBV14 and TRBJ2-7, with unresolved D. The CDR3 has 12 residues. V was shortened by 1 base and J by 6 bases, with 7 bases between the two germline ends. CDR1 SGHDN and CDR2 FVKESK come from the germline V gene. DNA of the CDR3: TGTGCCAGCAGCCAAGTCTTGGCCGAGCAGTACTTC. It encodes CASSQVLAEQYF.

V gene TRBV5-1 combines with J gene TRBJ2-2; TRBD1 is a possible D gene (5 bases). Trimming cost V 0 bases and J 1 base, with 10 bases left between them. Germline V lookup: CDR1 SGHRS, CDR2 YFSETQ. This CDR3 region has 16 residues. In DNA, the CDR3 is TGCGCCAGCAGCTTGGTAGCCAGGGAGAACACCGGGGAGCTGTTTTTT. It translates to CASSLVARENTGELFF.

This clonotype has a handful of counts. The chain has TRBV5-6 and TRBJ2-1; D possibly uses TRBD1 or TRBD2 (5 bases each). The CDR3 totals 15 residues. Trimming removed 2 bases from V and 0 bases from J, with 9 bases in between. Germline assignment: CDR1 SGHDT and CDR2 YYEEEE. The CDR3 DNA is TGTGCCAGCAGCTTTGGGGGAAGCTCCTACAATGAGCAGTTCTTC. Translating it yields CASSFGGSSYNEQFF. Full variable domain (outside the CDR3, taken from reference TRBV5-6 and TRBJ2-1): DAGVTQSPTHLIKTRGQQVTLRCSPKSGHDTVSWYQQALGQGPQFIFQYYEEEERQRGNFPDRFSGHQFPNYSSELNVNALLLGDSALYLCASSFGGSSYNEQFFGPGTRLTVL.

This sequence joins TRBV19 and TRBJ1-5; TRBD1 agrees at 7 bases. Germline lookup yields CDR1 LNHDA and CDR2 SQIVND (reference sequence). The CDR3 is 14 residues long. The V segment lost 4 bases and the J segment 6 bases; nucleotides outside the gene matches: 6. Written as DNA, the CDR3 is TGTGCCAGTAGTAGTCGACAGGGTACTCAGCCCCAGCATTTT. Its protein product is CASSSRQGTQPQHF.

This clonotype has more than one count but fewer than ten. The chain links TRBV5-4 to TRBJ1-6; maybe TRBD1 (6 bases). With 3 bases removed from V and 7 bases from J, the gap between germline ends came to 14 bases. This CDR3 is 15 amino acids long. The germline gives CDR1 SGHNT, CDR2 YYREEE (reference sequence). CDR3 sequence reads: CASSSYRAANSPLHF. In nucleotides, the CDR3 is TGTGCCAGCAGCTCCTACAGGGCCGCGAATTCACCCCTCCACTTT.

The sample holds many counts of this clonotype. This chain joins TRBV11-2 and TRBJ2-2; 7 positions match TRBD1. CDR3 length: 14 residues. After removal of 5 bases from V and 7 bases from J, the junction contained 7 bases not matched to a gene. Germline CDR1 and CDR2: SGHAT and FQNNGV. CDR3 amino acids: CASSPGTVHGELFF. The CDR3 DNA reads as TGTGCCAGCAGCCCAGGGACAGTTCACGGGGAGCTGTTTTTT.

The V and J genes are TRBV28 and TRBJ2-7; 7 bases align to TRBD1. This CDR3 region has 16 residues. In germline, CDR1 is MDHEN, CDR2 SYDVKM. J lost 2 bases, V lost 6 bases, and 13 bases had no gene match. The CDR3 DNA reads TGTGCCAGCAGCTCGTCAGAGGACAGGCGGCCCTACGAGCAGTACTTC. It codes for CASSSSEDRRPYEQYF.

This clonotype was recorded many times. The chain recombines TRBV28 with TRBJ2-1; unclear D gene. Per germline, CDR1 MDHEN and CDR2 SYDVKM. V lost 6 bases and J lost 8, with 11 bases in between. This CDR3 region has 12 residues. The CDR3 nucleotides are TGTGCCAGCAGGGGAATTGGGGATGAGCAGTTCTTC. Its translation: CASRGIGDEQFF. The complete variable domain, with remaining parts taken from reference TRBV28 and TRBJ2-1, reads DVKVTQSSRYLVKRTGEKVFLECVQDMDHENMFWYRQDPGLGLRLIYFSYDVKMKEKGDIPEGYSVSREKKERFSLILESASTNQTSMYLCASRGIGDEQFFGPGTRLTVL.

This clonotype was counted a few times. The CDR3 region has the DNA TGTGCCAGTACGTCAAAATACAGGGTTGCTGAAGCTTTCTTT. This gives the protein CASTSKYRVAEAFF. This rearrangement joins TRBV19 to TRBJ1-1; D is perhaps TRBD1 (6 bases). The CDR3 covers 14 residues. The V end was cut by 7 bases, the J end by 6 bases, with 18 bases between. Germline V gene data show CDR1 as LNHDA and CDR2 as SQIVND (reference sequence).

The chain employs TRBV4-1 and TRBJ2-5, with TRBD1 matching over 8 bases. CDR1 and CDR2 from the germline V gene are MGHRA and YSYEKL. The CDR3 is 15 amino acids. Trimming took 3 bases from V and 1 from J; bases not matched to a gene: 4. The CDR3 sequence: CASSHPGQGQETQYF. The CDR3 nucleotides read TGCGCCAGCAGCCATCCAGGACAGGGCCAAGAGACCCAGTACTTC.

The chain recombines TRBV28 with TRBJ1-5; 10 nucleotides match TRBD1. V lost 6 bases and J lost 4; bases outside the gene matches: 15. This CDR3 region has 18 residues. Germline loops: CDR1 MDHEN, CDR2 SYDVKM. In nucleotides, the CDR3 is TGTGCCAGCAGCCTAGACAGGGGGCTGGGGGGGGAAAATCAGCCCCAGCATTTT. It translates to CASSLDRGLGGENQPQHF. Looking up the rest from reference TRBV28 and TRBJ1-5 gives the full variable domain: DVKVTQSSRYLVKRTGEKVFLECVQDMDHENMFWYRQDPGLGLRLIYFSYDVKMKEKGDIPEGYSVSREKKERFSLILESASTNQTSMYLCASSLDRGLGGENQPQHFGDGTRLSIL.

The chain uses TRBV29-1 and TRBJ2-5; possible D gene TRBD2, 6 bases. The CDR3 has 13 residues. Germline CDR1 SQVTM, CDR2 ANQGSEA. V was trimmed by 6 bases and J by 5 bases, leaving 16 bases between them. CDR3 amino acids: CSVRVLARETQYF. In nucleotides, the CDR3 is TGCAGCGTCCGAGTACTAGCTCGGGAGACCCAGTACTTC.

This chain links TRBV27 with TRBJ2-1, with TRBD1 matching 7 bases. The germline gives CDR1 MNHEY, CDR2 SMNVEV (reference sequence). The CDR3 consists of 14 residues. With V trimmed by 7 bases and J by 2 bases, 5 bases remained unmatched. The chain's CDR3 is CASTSGGPYNEQFF. Written as DNA, the CDR3 is TGTGCCAGCACCTCAGGGGGACCCTACAATGAGCAGTTCTTC.